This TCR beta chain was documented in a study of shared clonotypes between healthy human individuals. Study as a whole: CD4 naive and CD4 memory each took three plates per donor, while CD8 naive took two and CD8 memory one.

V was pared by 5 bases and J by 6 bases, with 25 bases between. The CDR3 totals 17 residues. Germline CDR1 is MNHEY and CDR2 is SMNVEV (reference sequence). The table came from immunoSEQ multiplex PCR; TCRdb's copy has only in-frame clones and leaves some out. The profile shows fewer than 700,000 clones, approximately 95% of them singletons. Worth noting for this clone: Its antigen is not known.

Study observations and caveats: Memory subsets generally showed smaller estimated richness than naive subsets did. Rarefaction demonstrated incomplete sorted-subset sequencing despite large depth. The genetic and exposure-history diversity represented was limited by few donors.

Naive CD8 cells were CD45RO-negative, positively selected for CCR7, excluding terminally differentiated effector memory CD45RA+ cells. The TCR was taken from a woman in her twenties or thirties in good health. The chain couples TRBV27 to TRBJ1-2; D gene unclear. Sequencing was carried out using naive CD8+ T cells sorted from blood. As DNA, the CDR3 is TGTGCCAGCAGTGCAGAACCCCTGACGGGGAGAGTCGATGGCTACACCTTC. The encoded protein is CASSAEPLTGRVDGYTF.